This T cell receptor beta chain was sequenced during a study of cytomegalovirus exposure and HLA in healthy donors. Study context: Some 91 million unique TCRs from HLA-typed donors were held in an early release of data.

The PCR employed 60 Vbeta primers together with 13 Jbeta primers. TCRdb's table, derived via immunoSEQ multiplex PCR, lists solely in-frame clones and lacks some. The table lists 150,000 to 200,000 clones, approximately 80% of them singletons. Broader study findings: No immune exposure information besides CMV serostatus was available. Later genetic work tied a missense DCLRE1C variant to beta-chain V and J trimming. Cytomegalovirus association was listed for approximately 150 TCR beta chains.

A few counts support this clone. The antigen is undetermined. V lost 4 bases and J lost 5; bases outside the gene matches: 9. CDR3 length: 15 residues. CDR1 is SGHNT and CDR2 is YYREEE in the germline V gene (reference sequence). The sequence derives from a woman between 35 and 50 years old in good health and CMV-seropositive. The sample was PBMCs. The chain is built from TRBV5-4 and TRBJ2-5; 9 bases agree with TRBD1. In nucleotides, the CDR3 is TGTGCCAGCAGCCCCGGGACAGGGAGGTTTGAGACCCAGTACTTC. Its protein product is CASSPGTGRFETQYF.